This T cell receptor beta chain stems from a study of shared clonotypes between healthy human individuals. In the study overall: A couple of female and a few male donors aged 18 to 49 were enrolled.

General study results and limits: Sequencing depth was a factor that was expected to affect clonotype sharing among donors.

A word on this clone: The target antigen is unknown.

The repertoire was sequenced with immunoSEQ multiplex PCR; TCRdb's copy has only in-frame clones and lacks some. The profile shows 500,000 or so clones, 90% to 96% of them singletons. Sequencing input: naive CD4+ T cells sorted from blood. As for subset: CD45RA+ positively selected. The TCR originated in a woman aged 25 to 39 in good health.

The CDR3 coding sequence is TGTGCCAGCAGCTTCTCCGGGACAGCGACCTACAATGAGCAGTTCTTC. Translation gives CASSFSGTATYNEQFF. J is TRBJ2-1 and V is TRBV7-8; 7 bases map to TRBD1. This CDR3 is built from 16 residues. Germline V lookup: CDR1 SGHVS, CDR2 FQNEAQ. Trimming took 3 bases from V and 2 from J; bases not matched to a gene: 7.